This T cell receptor beta chain was profiled in a study of Tregs in tolerant kidney transplant recipients (dated by TCRdb to between 2018 and 2021). At the level of the whole study: The study used TCRbeta sequencing to identify donor-specific regulatory T cells before combined kidney and bone marrow transplantation, then tracked those cells after transplant. Findings and caveats that apply to the study as a whole: Because the PCR primers were changed over time for some patients, nucleotide-level comparison could not be performed across the samples from those patients. Although technical replication error seemed to be minimal, the question of biological reproducibility was not addressed directly. The study was limited by small patient numbers, and the findings need validation in larger populations and under other immunosuppression protocols. In tolerant patients, the expansion of donor-specific Tregs was greater than global Treg expansion, suggesting that the expansion was antigen-driven rather than nonspecific. The most biologically relevant and donor-specific TCRbeta repertoire appeared to be identified by expanding Tregs with activated donor B cells.

The time point label corresponds to: 6 months after combined kidney and bone marrow transplant. Related donors were used in the transplants with nonmyeloablative bone marrow transplantation, and mixed chimerism was transient in the human trials. Unstimulated Tregs (CD4+CD25+CD127-), CD4+ non-Tregs (CD4+CD25-), CD4 and CD8 cells were FACS-sorted from thawed PBMCs. The patients were a handful of recipients of combined kidney and bone marrow transplants from the ITN036ST trial, and samples were available only for these trial subjects. Healthy control blood was processed to PBMCs by Ficoll density gradient and cryopreserved, and patient PBMCs were collected before and after transplant. As regards this clone: Its antigen is currently not known. Base qualities are not provided; no much larger clone lies one nucleotide away.

Reading the germline V gene gives CDR1 KGHSH and CDR2 LQKENI. The V and J ends are trimmed by 3 bases and 0 bases, leaving 12 bases between them. The CDR3 goes from the cysteine to the phenylalanine over 16 residues. CDR3 DNA only is kept here, 48 bases in frame from base 1. For TCRbeta CDR3 sequencing, genomic DNA was extracted from sorted cells using the QIAGEN DNeasy Blood and Tissue Kit. High-throughput TCRbeta CDR3 sequencing, including PCR amplification with bias correction and internal controls, was performed commercially through immunoSEQ. The authors' pipeline ran thus. Unique productive TCRbeta sequences were defined by CDR3 nucleotide sequence when primers matched and otherwise by CDR3 amino acid sequence together with Vbeta and Jbeta genes. Sorting error was corrected by removing sequences shared between sorted populations at a frequency ratio of 2:1 or less, and the remaining shared sequences were assigned to the higher population. A sequence counted as donor-reactive if, in CFSE-low cells, the sequence had a frequency of at least 0.01% and was expanded at least 5-fold compared with unstimulated cells. Jensen-Shannon divergence, calculated on the top 100 TCRbeta sequences ranked by frequency, was used to quantify repertoire divergence. For samples with multiple sequencing runs, sorting error was corrected separately for each run before the runs were pooled. TCRdb re-hosts the immuneACCESS table, in-frame sequences only. Its copies lack some clones; in the studies checked, an unresolved V gene accounts for under half of them, and the cause for the rest is not known. The DNA gave D and trimming, while V, J and clone size come from that table. Here the sample has tens of thousands of clones; roughly 80% occur a single time. Together, the top ten hold roughly a quarter of the sample.

This sample comprised CD8+ T cells from blood (PBMCs), obtained 6 months after the transplant. The chain joins TRBV18 to TRBJ2-1, with no reliable assignment of the D segment. The source is a human patient who received a combined kidney and bone marrow transplant. After a transplant, some of the T cells may come from the graft donor. The sequenced DNA is TGTGCCAGCTCACCTAGTTCACGTGGCTCCTACAATGAGCAGTTCTTC. Its protein reads: CASSPSSRGSYNEQFF.